Below are 4 T cell receptor beta chains sequenced from a single sample in a study of human T cells and chemical hapten exposure. TCRdb called the RACE reads again in MiXCR, with one record for every CDR3 protein. The top ten hold more than 0.95% of the sample, which has some 250,000 distinct CDR3 sequences, around 7% seen once. Specified time point: pre-sensitization, week 0. Treatment described: therapeutic diphenylcyclopropenone sensitization with weekly scalp DPC. The sequencing here drew on whole blood, taken in connection with sensitization to the hapten diphenylcyclopropenone (DPC). All receptors derive from a man aged 18 to 29 with alopecia areata. Some clones in this sample may be carry-over from other donors' samples.

This chain links TRBV9 with TRBJ2-2, with TRBD1 matching over 8 bases. This CDR3 has 14 residues. V lost 3 bases and J lost 7; bases outside the gene matches: 5. CDR1 is SGDLS and CDR2 is YYNGEE in the germline V gene. For the CDR3, the DNA is TGTGCCAGCAGCGGGACAGGGCTGATCGGGGAGCTGTTTTTT. Translating it yields CASSGTGLIGELFF.

The gene calls are TRBV5-6 and TRBJ2-7, with 10 bases that match TRBD1. Unmatched junction bases numbered 7, after V lost 3 bases and J lost 1 base. The CDR3 runs to 16 residues. In germline, CDR1 is SGHDT, CDR2 YYEEEE. In nucleotides, the CDR3 is TGTGCCAGCAGCTCGACCCAGGACAGGGGGTCCTACGAGCAGTACGTC. Its translation: CASSSTQDRGSYEQYV.

This clonotype was seen only once. The junction and the germline gene differ at one end; a read error may be behind it. The CDR3 sequence is CTSSSFRDPNQPQHF. The CDR3 bases are TGTACCAGCAGCAGCTTCCGGGACCCTAATCAGCCCCAGCATTTT. The V and J genes are TRBV6-5 and TRBJ1-5; a possible D gene is TRBD1 (5 bases). This CDR3 comprises 15 residues. The germline V gene encodes CDR1 MNHEY and CDR2 SVGAGI.

This clonotype occurred many times. DNA of the CDR3: TGCGCCAGCAGCCAAGTATGGACCCTCGATGGGCAGTTCTTC. Amino acids: CASSQVWTLDGQFF. This sequence joins TRBV4-3 and TRBJ2-1; D not resolved. Germline V gene data show CDR1 as LGHNA and CDR2 as YSLEER. CDR3 length: 14 residues. V lost 1 base to trimming and J lost 12 bases, with 16 bases between them.